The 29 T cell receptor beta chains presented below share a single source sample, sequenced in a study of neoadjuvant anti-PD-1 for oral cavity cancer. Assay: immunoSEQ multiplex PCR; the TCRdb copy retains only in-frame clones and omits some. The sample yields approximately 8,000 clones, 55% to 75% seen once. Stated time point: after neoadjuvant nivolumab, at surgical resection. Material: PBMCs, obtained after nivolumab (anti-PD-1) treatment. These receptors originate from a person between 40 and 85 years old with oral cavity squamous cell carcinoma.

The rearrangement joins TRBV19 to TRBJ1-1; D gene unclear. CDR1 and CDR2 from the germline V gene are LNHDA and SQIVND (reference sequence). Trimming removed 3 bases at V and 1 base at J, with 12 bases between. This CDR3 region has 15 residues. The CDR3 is CASSIPQRGNTEAFF. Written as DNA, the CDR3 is TGTGCCAGTAGTATCCCCCAGCGGGGGAACACTGAAGCTTTCTTT.

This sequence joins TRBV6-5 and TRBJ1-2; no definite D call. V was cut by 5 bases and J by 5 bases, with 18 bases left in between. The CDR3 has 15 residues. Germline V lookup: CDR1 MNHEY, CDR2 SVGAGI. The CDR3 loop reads CASSPPLGGMYGYTF. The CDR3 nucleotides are TGTGCCAGCAGTCCTCCCCTGGGAGGGATGTATGGCTACACCTTC.

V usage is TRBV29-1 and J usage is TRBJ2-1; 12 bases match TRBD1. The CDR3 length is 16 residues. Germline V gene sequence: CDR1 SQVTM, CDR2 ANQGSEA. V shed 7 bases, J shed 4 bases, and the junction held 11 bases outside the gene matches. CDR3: CSGTGTGGLRYNEQFF. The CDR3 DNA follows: TGCAGCGGGACCGGGACAGGGGGCCTTAGGTACAATGAGCAGTTCTTC.

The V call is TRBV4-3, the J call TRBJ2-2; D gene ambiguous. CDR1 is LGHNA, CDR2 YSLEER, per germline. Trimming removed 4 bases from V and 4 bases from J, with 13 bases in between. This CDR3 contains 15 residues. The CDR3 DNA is TGCGCCAGCAGCCGCAGTCTGGACCCCACCGGGGAGCTGTTTTTT. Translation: CASSRSLDPTGELFF.

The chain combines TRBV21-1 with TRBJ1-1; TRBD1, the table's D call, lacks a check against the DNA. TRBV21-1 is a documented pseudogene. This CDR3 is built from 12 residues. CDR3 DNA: TGTGCCAGCAGCACTTCCGGGACAGAGGTTTTCTTT. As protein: CASSTSGTEVFF.

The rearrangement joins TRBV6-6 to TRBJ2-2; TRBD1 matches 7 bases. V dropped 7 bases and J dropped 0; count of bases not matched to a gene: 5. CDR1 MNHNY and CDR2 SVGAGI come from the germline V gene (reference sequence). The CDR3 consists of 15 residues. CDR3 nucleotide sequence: TGTGCCAGCATCCTCGGGACAGCGAACACCGGGGAGCTGTTTTTT. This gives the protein CASILGTANTGELFF.

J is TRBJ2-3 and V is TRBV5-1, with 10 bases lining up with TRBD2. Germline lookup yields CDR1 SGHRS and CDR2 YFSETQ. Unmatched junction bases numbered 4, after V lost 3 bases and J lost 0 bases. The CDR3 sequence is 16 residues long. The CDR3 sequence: CASSSILAGSTDTQYF. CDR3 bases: TGCGCCAGCAGCTCCATACTAGCGGGGAGCACAGATACGCAGTATTTT.

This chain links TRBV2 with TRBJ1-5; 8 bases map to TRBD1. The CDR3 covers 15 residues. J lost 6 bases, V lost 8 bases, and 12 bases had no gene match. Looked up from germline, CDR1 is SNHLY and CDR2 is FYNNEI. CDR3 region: CASRMGTGGGQPQHF. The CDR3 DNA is TGTGCCAGCCGCATGGGAACAGGGGGGGGTCAGCCCCAGCATTTT.

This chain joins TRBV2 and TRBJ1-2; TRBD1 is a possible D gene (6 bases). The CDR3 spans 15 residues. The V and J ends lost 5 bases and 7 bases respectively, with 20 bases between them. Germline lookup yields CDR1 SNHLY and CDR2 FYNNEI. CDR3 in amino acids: CASSPPPQGLGGYTF. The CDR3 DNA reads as TGTGCCAGCAGTCCTCCTCCACAGGGATTGGGTGGCTACACCTTC.

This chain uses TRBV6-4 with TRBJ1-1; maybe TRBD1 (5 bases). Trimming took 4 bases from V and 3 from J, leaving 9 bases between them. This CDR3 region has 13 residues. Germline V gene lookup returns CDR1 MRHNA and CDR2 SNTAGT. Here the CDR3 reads CASSAGPYTEAFF. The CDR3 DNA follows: TGTGCCAGCAGTGCAGGGCCCTACACTGAAGCTTTCTTT.

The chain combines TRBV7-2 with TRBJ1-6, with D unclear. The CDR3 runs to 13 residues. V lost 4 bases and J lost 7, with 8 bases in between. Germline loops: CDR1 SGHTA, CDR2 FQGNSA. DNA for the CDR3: TGTGCCAGCAGCTGGAAGAGAAATTCACCCCTCCACTTT. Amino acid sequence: CASSWKRNSPLHF.

The CDR3 protein is CASSQEGQEGGYTF. CDR3 bases: TGCGCCAGCAGCCAAGAGGGACAGGAGGGCGGCTACACCTTC. The gene calls are TRBV4-3 and TRBJ1-2; 8 bases align to TRBD1. The CDR3 length is 14 residues. V shed 0 bases and J 8 bases; nucleotides not matched to a gene: 5. Germline V gene lookup returns CDR1 LGHNA and CDR2 YSLEER.

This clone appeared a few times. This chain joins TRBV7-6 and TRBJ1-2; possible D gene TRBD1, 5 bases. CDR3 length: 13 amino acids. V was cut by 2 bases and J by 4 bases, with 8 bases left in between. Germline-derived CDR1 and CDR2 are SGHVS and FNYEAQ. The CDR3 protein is CASSLMGPYGYTF. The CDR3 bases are TGTGCCAGCAGCTTAATGGGGCCCTATGGCTACACCTTC.

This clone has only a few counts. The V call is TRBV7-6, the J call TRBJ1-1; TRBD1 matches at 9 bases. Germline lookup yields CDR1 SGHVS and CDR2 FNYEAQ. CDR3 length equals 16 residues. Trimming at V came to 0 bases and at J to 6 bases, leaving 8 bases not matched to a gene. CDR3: CASSLALAGQGAEAFF. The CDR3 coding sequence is TGTGCCAGCAGCTTAGCCCTCGCGGGACAGGGAGCTGAAGCTTTCTTT.

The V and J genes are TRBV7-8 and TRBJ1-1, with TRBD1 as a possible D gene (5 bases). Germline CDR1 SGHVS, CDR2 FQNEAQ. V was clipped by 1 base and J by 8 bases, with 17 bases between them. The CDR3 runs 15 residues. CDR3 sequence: CASSLGPGRGIEAFF. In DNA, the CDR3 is TGTGCCAGCAGCTTAGGGCCCGGACGGGGGATAGAAGCTTTCTTT. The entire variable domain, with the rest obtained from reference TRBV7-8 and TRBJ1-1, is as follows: GAGVSQSPRYKVAKRGQDVALRCDPISGHVSLFWYQQALGQGPEFLTYFQNEAQLDKSGLPSDRFFAERPEGSVSTLKIQRTQQEDSAVYLCASSLGPGRGIEAFFGQGTRLTVV.

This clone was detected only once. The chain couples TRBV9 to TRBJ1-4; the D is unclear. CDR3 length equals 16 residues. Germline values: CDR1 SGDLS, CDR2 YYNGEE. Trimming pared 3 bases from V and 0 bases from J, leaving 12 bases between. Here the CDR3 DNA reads TGTGCCAGCAGCGGGGGAACCGATGCAACTAATGAAAAACTGTTTTTT. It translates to CASSGGTDATNEKLFF.

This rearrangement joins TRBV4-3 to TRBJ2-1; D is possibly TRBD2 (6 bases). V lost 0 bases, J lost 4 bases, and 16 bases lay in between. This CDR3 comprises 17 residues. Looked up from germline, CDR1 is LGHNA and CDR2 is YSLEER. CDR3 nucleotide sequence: TGCGCCAGCAGCCAAGACTCCGGGACTCCAAGATACAATGAGCAGTTCTTC. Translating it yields CASSQDSGTPRYNEQFF.

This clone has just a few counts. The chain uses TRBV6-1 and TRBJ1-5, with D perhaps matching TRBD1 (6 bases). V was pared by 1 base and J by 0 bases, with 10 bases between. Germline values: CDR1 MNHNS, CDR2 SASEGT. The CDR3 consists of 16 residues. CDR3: CASSEGQEDSNQPQHF. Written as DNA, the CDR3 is TGTGCCAGCAGTGAAGGACAGGAAGATAGCAATCAGCCCCAGCATTTT.

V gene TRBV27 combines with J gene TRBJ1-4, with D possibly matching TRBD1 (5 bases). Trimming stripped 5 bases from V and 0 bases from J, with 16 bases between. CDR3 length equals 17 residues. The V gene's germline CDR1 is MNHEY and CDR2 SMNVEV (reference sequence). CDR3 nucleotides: TGTGCCAGCAGTCTGCGACAGCCACATGCAACTAATGAAAAACTGTTTTTT. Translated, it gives CASSLRQPHATNEKLFF.

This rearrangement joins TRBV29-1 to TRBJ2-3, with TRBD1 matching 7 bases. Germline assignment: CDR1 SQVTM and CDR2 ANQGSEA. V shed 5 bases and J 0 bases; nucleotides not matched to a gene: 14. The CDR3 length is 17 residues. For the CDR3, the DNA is TGCAGCGTTACCACAGGGGTATCGACCCCTAGCACAGATACGCAGTATTTT. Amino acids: CSVTTGVSTPSTDTQYF.

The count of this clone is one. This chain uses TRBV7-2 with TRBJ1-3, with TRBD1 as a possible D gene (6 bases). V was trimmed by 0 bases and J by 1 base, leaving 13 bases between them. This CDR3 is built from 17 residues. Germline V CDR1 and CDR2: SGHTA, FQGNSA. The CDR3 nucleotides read TGTGCCAGCAGCTTAGCCTATGACAGGCTATCTGGAAACACCATATATTTT. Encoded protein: CASSLAYDRLSGNTIYF.

The CDR3 sequence is CASSPIGQAYGYTF. The DNA of the CDR3 is TGTGCCAGCTCACCTATAGGACAGGCTTATGGCTACACCTTC. This chain links TRBV18 with TRBJ1-2; TRBD1 matches 7 bases. Germline-derived CDR1 and CDR2 are KGHSH and LQKENI. The trim removed 3 bases at V and 5 bases at J, leaving 6 bases unmatched. The CDR3 extends over 14 amino acids.

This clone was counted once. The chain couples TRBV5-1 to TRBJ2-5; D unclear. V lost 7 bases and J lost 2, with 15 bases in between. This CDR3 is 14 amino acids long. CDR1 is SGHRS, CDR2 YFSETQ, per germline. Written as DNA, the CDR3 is TGCGCCAGCCGTAAAGAAGTCGGGCAAGAGACCCAGTACTTC. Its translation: CASRKEVGQETQYF.

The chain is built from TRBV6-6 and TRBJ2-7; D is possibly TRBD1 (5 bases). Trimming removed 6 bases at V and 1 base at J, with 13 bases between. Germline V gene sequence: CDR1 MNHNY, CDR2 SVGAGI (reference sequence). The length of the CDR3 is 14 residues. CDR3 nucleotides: TGTGCCAGCAGACAACAGGTGCTATCCTACGAGCAGTACTTC. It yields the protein CASRQQVLSYEQYF.

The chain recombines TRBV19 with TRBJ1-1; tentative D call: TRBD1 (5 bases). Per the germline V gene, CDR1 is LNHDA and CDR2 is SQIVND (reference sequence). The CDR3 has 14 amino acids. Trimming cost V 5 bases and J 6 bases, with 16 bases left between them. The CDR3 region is CASSPLTDSSEAFF. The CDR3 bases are TGTGCCAGTAGTCCCCTGACAGACTCTTCTGAAGCTTTCTTT.

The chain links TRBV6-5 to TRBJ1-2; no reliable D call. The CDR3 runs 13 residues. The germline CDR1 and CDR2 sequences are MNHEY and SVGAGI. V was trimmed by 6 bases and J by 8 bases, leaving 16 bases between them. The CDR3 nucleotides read TGTGCCAGCAGCAATTATTACTTACAAGGCTACACCTTC. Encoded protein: CASSNYYLQGYTF.

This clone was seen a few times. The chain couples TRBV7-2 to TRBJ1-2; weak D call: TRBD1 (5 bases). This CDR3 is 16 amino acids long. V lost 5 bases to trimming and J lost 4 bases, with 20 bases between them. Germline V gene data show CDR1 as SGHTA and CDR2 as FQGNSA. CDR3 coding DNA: TGTGCCAGCAGCCCCACCGGGACCCAAAGTTCCTATGGCTACACCTTC. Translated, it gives CASSPTGTQSSYGYTF. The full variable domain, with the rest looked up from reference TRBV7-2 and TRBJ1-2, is GAGVSQSPSNKVTEKGKDVELRCDPISGHTALYWYRQSLGQGLEFLIYFQGNSAPDKSGLPSDRFSAERTGGSVSTLTIQRTQQEDSAVYLCASSPTGTQSSYGYTFGSGTRLTVV.

The CDR3 nucleotides read TGCGCCAGCAGCCAAGAGTTTGGGGGCAGCTCTGGAAACACCATATATTTT. Translated, it gives CASSQEFGGSSGNTIYF. The chain recombines TRBV4-1 with TRBJ1-3; D is possibly TRBD1 (6 bases). The CDR3 extends over 17 amino acids. Between the trimmed V and J ends, which lost 0 bases and 0 bases, there was a span of 12 bases. CDR1 and CDR2 from the germline V gene are MGHRA and YSYEKL.

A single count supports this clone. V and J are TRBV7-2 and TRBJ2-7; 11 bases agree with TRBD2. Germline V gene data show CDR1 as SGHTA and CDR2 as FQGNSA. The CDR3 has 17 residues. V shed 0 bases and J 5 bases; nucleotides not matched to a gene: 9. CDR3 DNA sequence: TGTGCCAGCAGCTTAGCGAGTAGCGGGGGGGCCTGGAACGAGCAGTACTTC. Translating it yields CASSLASSGGAWNEQYF.